The 17 T cell receptor beta chains reported below all come from one sample, sequenced in a study of blood T cell repertoires in COVID-19. Profiled with immunoSEQ multiplex PCR; TCRdb holds only in-frame clones, not every one. The sample lists more than 250,000 clones, 88% occurring once. Sequenced sample: PBMCs or T cells enriched from blood (not recorded which). Receptor source: a woman in her thirties or forties with acute COVID-19.

The chain combines TRBV20-1 with TRBJ1-1; TRBD1 matches at 8 bases. CDR1 and CDR2 (germline): DFQATT, SNEGSKA (reference sequence). Trimming cost V 6 bases and J 7 bases; bases outside gene matches: 4. This CDR3 comprises 11 residues. CDR3 coding DNA: TGCAGTGCCAGACAGGGGCTTGAAGCTTTCTTT. This translates into CSARQGLEAFF.

This clone appeared once. This chain links TRBV18 with TRBJ2-6; the D is unclear. Trimming removed 2 bases from V and 0 bases from J, with 11 bases in between. CDR1 is KGHSH and CDR2 is LQKENI in the germline V gene. The CDR3 sequence is 17 residues long. This CDR3 is CASSPVQPYSGANVLTF. Written as DNA, the CDR3 is TGTGCCAGCTCACCAGTACAGCCCTACTCTGGGGCCAACGTCCTGACTTTC.

This chain joins TRBV5-3 and TRBJ1-5; 11 nucleotides line up with TRBD1. TRBV5-3 falls under the ORF class, with uncertain function. The CDR3 is 20 amino acids. With 4 bases clipped from V and 7 bases from J, the junction kept 22 bases outside the gene matches. The CDR3 sequence is CARSQFRDRGLCQLRQPQHF. The CDR3 nucleotides read TGTGCCAGAAGCCAATTCCGGGACAGGGGGTTATGTCAATTGCGACAGCCCCAGCATTTT.

This clone has a single count. The CDR3 DNA follows: TGTGCCAGCAGTTTGGCGGGGGCGTCGGGCTCCTACGAGCAGTACTTC. It codes for CASSLAGASGSYEQYF. The rearrangement joins TRBV28 to TRBJ2-7; the D gene is possibly TRBD2 (7 bases). V lost 3 bases and J 0 bases, leaving 15 bases between the germline ends. The CDR3 consists of 16 residues. Germline V lookup: CDR1 MDHEN, CDR2 SYDVKM.

The J gene is TRBJ2-7, the V gene TRBV7-2, with a tentative D call TRBD1 (5 bases). V dropped 3 bases and J dropped 4 bases, with 10 bases sitting between them. This CDR3 is 13 amino acids long. CDR1 SGHTA and CDR2 FQGNSA come from the germline V gene. The CDR3 here is CASSLGQFYEQYV. CDR3 bases: TGTGCCAGCAGCTTGGGGCAGTTTTACGAGCAGTACGTC.

The chain has TRBV30 and TRBJ1-3, with a tentative D call TRBD1 (5 bases). Trimming took 4 bases from V and 0 from J, leaving 10 bases between them. This CDR3 is 14 amino acids long. Germline lookup yields CDR1 GTSNPN and CDR2 SVGIG (reference sequence). The CDR3 is CAWTQGHSGNTIYF. The DNA for the CDR3 is TGTGCCTGGACCCAGGGCCACTCTGGAAACACCATATATTTT.

This clone came up once. V gene TRBV7-9 combines with J gene TRBJ1-2; D perhaps matches TRBD1 (6 bases). Germline CDR1 is SEHNR and CDR2 is FQNEAQ (reference sequence). Trimming removed 5 bases from V and 3 bases from J, with 16 bases in between. The CDR3 totals 15 residues. The CDR3 DNA sequence: TGTGCCAGCAGCAAAAGAACGGGGGGCGACTATGGCTACACCTTC. As protein: CASSKRTGGDYGYTF.

The chain uses TRBV27 and TRBJ2-6, with TRBD1 matching 7 bases. With V trimmed by 8 bases and J by 0 bases, 7 bases remained unmatched. The V gene's germline CDR1 is MNHEY and CDR2 SMNVEV (reference sequence). This CDR3 is 16 amino acids long. CDR3 residues: CASLPGQSSGANVLTF. The CDR3 DNA follows: TGTGCCAGCCTCCCGGGACAGAGCTCTGGGGCCAACGTCCTGACTTTC.

The CDR3 loop is CASSVLAGYQATQYF. The CDR3 DNA is TGTGCCAGCAGCGTACTAGCGGGATACCAGGCGACCCAGTACTTC. The V and J genes are TRBV9 and TRBJ2-5, with 9 bases aligning to TRBD2. There are 15 residues in the CDR3. Germline V gene lookup returns CDR1 SGDLS and CDR2 YYNGEE. With 1 base clipped from V and 7 bases from J, the junction kept 8 bases outside the gene matches.

The J gene is TRBJ1-6, the V gene TRBV10-3; no clear D. V lost 6 bases, J lost 9 bases, and 18 bases lay in between. CDR3 size: 15 residues. Per germline, CDR1 ENHRY and CDR2 SYGVKD. CDR3 region: CAISPRDGEGSPLHF. The CDR3, as DNA: TGTGCCATCAGCCCGAGGGATGGGGAAGGTTCACCCCTCCACTTT.

The gene calls are TRBV2 and TRBJ1-1; D might be TRBD1 (5 bases). Germline lookup yields CDR1 SNHLY and CDR2 FYNNEI. With 6 bases removed from V and 1 base from J, the gap between germline ends came to 21 bases. The CDR3 is 17 amino acids. The CDR3 DNA sequence: TGTGCCAGCAGCACCGTCGGAACAGGCTCTACGAACACTGAAGCTTTCTTT. Amino acids: CASSTVGTGSTNTEAFF.

The V gene is TRBV5-1, the J gene TRBJ2-1, with 13 bases matching TRBD2. V lost 6 bases, J lost 5 bases, and 8 bases stayed unmatched. The CDR3 sequence is 16 residues long. The V gene's germline CDR1 is SGHRS and CDR2 YFSETQ. The CDR3 loop reads CASTAPGLAGNNEQFF. The CDR3 coding sequence is TGCGCCAGCACCGCCCCGGGACTAGCGGGAAACAATGAGCAGTTCTTC. The variable domain in full, completed from reference TRBV5-1 and TRBJ2-1, reads KAGVTQTPRYLIKTRGQQVTLSCSPISGHRSVSWYQQTPGQGLQFLFEYFSETQRNKGNFPGRFSGRQFSNSRSEMNVSTLELGDSALYLCASTAPGLAGNNEQFFGPGTRLTVL.

This chain joins TRBV7-9 and TRBJ2-7; 9 bases are a match to TRBD1. The ends lost 5 bases at V and 1 base at J; junction bases unmatched: 6. CDR1 and CDR2 (germline): SEHNR, FQNEAQ (reference sequence). This CDR3 region has 15 residues. The CDR3 is CASSRTGGPSYEQYV. The CDR3 DNA is TGTGCCAGCAGCCGAACAGGGGGCCCTTCCTACGAGCAGTACGTC.

This clone occurred once. The rearrangement uses TRBV28 and TRBJ1-2; 7 bases map to TRBD1. Trimming cost V 6 bases and J 0 bases; bases outside gene matches: 13. The germline gives CDR1 MDHEN, CDR2 SYDVKM. This CDR3 has 17 amino acids. In DNA, the CDR3 is TGTGCCAGCAGCGAAGAGACAGGGTCGGGGTCTAACTATGGCTACACCTTC. It is translated as CASSEETGSGSNYGYTF.

The chain links TRBV11-2 to TRBJ1-2; D may be TRBD1 (5 bases). Germline V gives CDR1 SGHAT, CDR2 FQNNGV. This CDR3 has 16 residues. The germline V and J ends were trimmed by 1 base and 4 bases, with 16 bases remaining between them. The CDR3 region is CASSLGRQSFLYGYTF. The DNA of the CDR3 is TGTGCCAGCAGCTTAGGCAGACAGAGTTTCCTCTATGGCTACACCTTC.

The chain is built from TRBV10-3 and TRBJ1-5; 11 bases agree with TRBD1. The CDR3 is made up of 15 amino acids. Losses at the gene ends were 3 bases for V and 4 bases for J; bases not matched to a gene: 2. CDR1 is ENHRY and CDR2 is SYGVKD in the germline V gene. DNA for the CDR3: TGTGCCATCAGTGAAAGGGACAGGGGGAATCAGCCCCAGCATTTT. This translates into CAISERDRGNQPQHF.

This clone has just one count. This rearrangement joins TRBV5-1 to TRBJ1-2; TRBD1 might be the D (5 bases). CDR3 length: 13 amino acids. V lost 4 bases, J lost 8 bases, and 15 bases lay in between. Germline assignment: CDR1 SGHRS and CDR2 YFSETQ. In DNA, the CDR3 is TGCGCCAGCAGCGTAGACAGTTGGTCGGGCTACACCTTC. It translates to CASSVDSWSGYTF.